These T cell receptor beta chains were read from a single sample in a study of type 1 regulatory T cells. TCRdb reprocessed the reads via MiXCR and lists one record per CDR3 protein. Here the sample spans about 68,000 distinct CDR3 sequences, 63% being singletons. No antigen has been identified for these receptors. Sequencing used cultured T cells, either the whole culture or a sorted T cell fraction (not recorded which). The receptors originated from a human donor in good health. Each CDR3 is given with its conserved first and last residue. Fields, in order: V gene, D gene, clone size, J gene, CDR3 protein, CDR3 DNA. D genes are given only for firm matches. Expanded clones get a size class; other rows say once, few or many, or leave the size out.

>TRBV24-1|NA|NA|TRBJ2-2
CATSVSNTGELFF
TGTGCCACCAGTGTTTCGAACACCGGGGAGCTGTTTTTT
>TRBV10-3|NA|NA|TRBJ2-7
CAISEYEGGQDEQYF
TGTGCCATCAGTGAGTATGAAGGGGGACAAGACGAGCAGTACTTC
>TRBV11-1|TRBD2|NA|TRBJ2-2
CASSSGGFGNTGELFF
TGTGCCAGCAGCTCCGGGGGGTTTGGGAACACCGGGGAGCTGTTTTTT
>TRBV27|TRBD2|NA|TRBJ2-5
CASRGSGGRETQYF
TGTGCCAGCAGGGGGAGCGGGGGCCGGGAGACCCAGTACTTC
>TRBV25-1|TRBD1|NA|TRBJ2-6
CASSESRDRTAGANVLTF
TGTGCCAGCAGTGAATCCCGGGACAGGACAGCTGGGGCCAACGTCCTGACTTTC
>TRBV4-2|TRBD2|NA|TRBJ2-1
CASSQVGSSGSNEQFF
TGTGCCAGCAGCCAAGTTGGTTCTAGCGGGAGCAATGAGCAGTTCTTC
>TRBV20-1|TRBD1|NA|TRBJ1-2
CSARDPGQVNYGYTF
TGCAGTGCTAGAGATCCCGGACAGGTTAACTATGGCTACACCTTC
>TRBV4-1|NA|NA|TRBJ2-7
CASSQIVAYEQYF
TGCGCCAGCAGCCAAATTGTGGCCTACGAGCAGTACTTC
>TRBV2|NA|NA|TRBJ2-2
CASSMGRNTGELFF
TGTGCCAGCAGTATGGGGAGAAACACCGGGGAGCTGTTTTTT
>TRBV5-1|NA|NA|TRBJ2-7
CASSLDGRATYEQYF
TGCGCCAGCAGCTTGGACGGCAGGGCTACCTACGAGCAGTACTTC
>TRBV20-1|NA|few|TRBJ2-5
CSAGLGGQKTQYF
TGCAGTGCTGGTCTAGGAGGCCAGAAGACCCAGTACTTC
>TRBV7-2|NA|NA|TRBJ1-5
CASSLGPRGSNQPQHF
TGTGCCAGCAGCTTAGGCCCCAGGGGAAGCAATCAGCCCCAGCATTTT
>TRBV6-2/TRBV6-3|NA|few|TRBJ2-5
CASSPGRFDLGETQYF
TGTGCCAGCAGCCCGGGGAGGTTCGACTTGGGGGAGACCCAGTACTTC
>TRBV10-2|NA|NA|TRBJ2-3
CASNHIGVTDTQYF
TGCGCCAGCAACCATATAGGGGTCACAGATACGCAGTATTTT
>TRBV7-9|TRBD1|few|TRBJ2-7
CASSAWGTGTYEQYF
TGTGCCAGCAGCGCTTGGGGGACAGGGACCTACGAGCAGTACTTC
>TRBV2|NA|NA|TRBJ2-2
CASSVAPRGYPPWELFF
TGTGCCAGCAGTGTAGCCCCCCGGGGCTATCCACCTTGGGAGCTGTTTTTT
>TRBV20-1|NA|NA|TRBJ2-6
CSANADSGANVLTF
TGCAGTGCTAATGCTGACTCTGGGGCCAACGTCCTGACTTTC
>TRBV18|NA|NA|TRBJ2-3
CASSPQGSTSTDTQYF
TGTGCCAGCTCACCACAGGGGTCTACTAGCACAGATACGCAGTATTTT
>TRBV30|TRBD2|NA|TRBJ2-7
CAWSPPPRLAATYEQYF
TGTGCCTGGAGTCCACCCCCCAGACTAGCGGCAACCTACGAGCAGTACTTC
>TRBV20-1|TRBD1|few|TRBJ1-5
CSARDRTGVQPQHF
TGCAGTGCTAGAGATCGGACAGGGGTTCAGCCCCAGCATTTT
>TRBV6-2/TRBV6-3|TRBD2|once|TRBJ2-1
CASRLTSANNEQFF
TGTGCCAGCAGGCTGACTAGCGCGAACAATGAGCAGTTCTTC
>TRBV12-3/TRBV12-4|NA|NA|TRBJ2-5
CASSFGSSGETQYF
TGTGCCAGCAGTTTCGGGTCGTCTGGGGAGACCCAGTACTTC
>TRBV5-1|TRBD2|NA|TRBJ2-5
CASSRRRGREGETQYF
TGCGCCAGCAGCCGGAGGAGGGGCAGGGAGGGAGAGACCCAGTACTTC
>TRBV7-8|NA|NA|TRBJ2-6
CASSPGLRSGANVLTF
TGTGCCAGCAGCCCAGGACTTCGCTCTGGGGCCAACGTCCTGACTTTC
>TRBV4-2|NA|NA|TRBJ1-2
CASSQGHLLNYGYTF
TGTGCCAGCAGCCAAGGACACTTACTGAACTATGGCTACACCTTC
>TRBV4-3|TRBD1|NA|TRBJ2-1
CASSPSGQGSHEQFF
TGCGCCAGCAGCCCTTCGGGACAGGGTTCGCATGAGCAGTTCTTC
>TRBV6-1|NA|NA|TRBJ1-3
CASRSGSFSGNTIYF
TGTGCCAGCAGGTCGGGATCTTTTTCTGGAAACACCATATATTTT
>TRBV20-1|NA|once|TRBJ1-6
CGARAWRHRVVNSPLHF
TGCGGTGCTAGAGCCTGGCGTCATCGGGTAGTTAATTCACCCCTCCACTTT
>TRBV29-1|NA|few|TRBJ2-5
CSTQDRHF
TGCAGCACCCAGGACAGACACTTC
>TRBV20-1|TRBD1|NA|TRBJ1-2
CSVSPDREDGYTF
TGCAGTGTCAGCCCAGACAGGGAGGATGGCTACACCTTC
>TRBV6-1|TRBD2|NA|TRBJ2-5
CASSEYISGINGVSETQYF
TGTGCCAGCAGTGAATATATAAGCGGGATTAATGGAGTTTCGGAGACCCAGTACTTC
>TRBV27|TRBD2|NA|TRBJ2-7
CASSLWSGDSYEQYF
TGTGCCAGCAGTTTGTGGAGCGGGGACTCCTACGAGCAGTACTTC
>TRBV28|TRBD1|NA|TRBJ1-1
CASSKRTGGTTEAFF
TGTGCCAGCAGTAAACGGACAGGGGGCACGACTGAAGCTTTCTTT
>TRBV7-2|NA|NA|TRBJ2-2
CASSFYSAYTGELFF
TGTGCCAGCAGCTTCTACTCAGCTTACACCGGGGAGCTGTTTTTT
>TRBV28|TRBD1|NA|TRBJ1-4
CASSDRASNEKLFF
TGTGCCAGCAGCGACAGGGCCTCTAATGAAAAACTGTTTTTT
>TRBV7-8|TRBD2|NA|TRBJ2-2
CASSKKPTSGVNTGELFF
TGTGCCAGCAGCAAAAAACCTACTAGCGGAGTGAACACCGGGGAGCTGTTTTTT
>TRBV20-1|TRBD2|NA|TRBJ2-1
CSAKAGGPTNEQFF
TGCAGTGCTAAAGCGGGAGGGCCTACGAATGAGCAGTTCTTC
>TRBV20-1|NA|NA|TRBJ2-1
CSARGGGGRNEQFF
TGCAGTGCTAGAGGGGGGGGGGGCCGGAATGAGCAGTTCTTC
>TRBV5-4|TRBD1|NA|TRBJ1-2
CASFGDRVGNYGYTF
TGTGCCAGCTTTGGGGACAGGGTCGGTAACTATGGCTACACCTTC
>TRBV14|NA|NA|TRBJ2-1
CASSRLRTEGDNEQFF
TGTGCCAGCAGCCGCCTGAGGACAGAAGGGGACAATGAGCAGTTCTTC
>TRBV24-1|TRBD1|few|TRBJ2-3
CATSDPTGNTRNTQYF
TGTGCCACCAGTGACCCGACAGGGAATACCCGGAATACGCAGTATTTT
>TRBV6-2/TRBV6-3|TRBD2|NA|TRBJ2-1
CASSYLGTAGTSKFF
TGTGCCAGCAGTTACTTAGGGACAGCCGGGACTAGCAAATTCTTC
>TRBV9|NA|many|TRBJ1-1
CASSVGPNRNTEAFF
TGTGCCAGCAGCGTGGGACCGAACCGGAACACTGAAGCTTTCTTT
>TRBV15|NA|few|TRBJ2-7
CATSRDTRTAYEQYF
TGTGCCACCAGCAGGGACACCAGAACCGCCTACGAGCAGTACTTC
>TRBV6-5|NA|NA|TRBJ1-4
CASSYSMVPTNEKLFF
TGTGCCAGCAGTTACTCGATGGTGCCAACTAATGAAAAACTGTTTTTT
>TRBV4-3|NA|NA|TRBJ2-3
CASSQVPAPQVTQYF
TGCGCCAGCAGCCAAGTCCCAGCCCCTCAGGTTACGCAGTATTTT
>TRBV9|TRBD1|NA|TRBJ2-7
CASSVDRERQGTHEQYF
TGTGCCAGCAGCGTAGATAGGGAGAGACAGGGTACCCACGAGCAGTACTTC
>TRBV7-2|TRBD1|NA|TRBJ2-7
CASSDRVPYEQYF
TGTGCCAGCAGCGACAGGGTCCCCTACGAGCAGTACTTC
>TRBV7-2|NA|many|TRBJ2-7
CASSPQGRLRTYEQYF
TGTGCCAGCAGCCCACAGGGCAGGCTGAGGACCTACGAGCAGTACTTC
>TRBV4-3|NA|NA|TRBJ2-1
CASSPQGLSYNEQFF
TGCGCCAGCAGCCCACAGGGACTGTCCTACAATGAGCAGTTCTTC
>TRBV19|NA|NA|TRBJ2-3
CASSPTTDTQYF
TGTGCCAGTAGTCCGACCACAGATACGCAGTATTTT
>TRBV20-1|NA|once|TRBJ2-7
CSARGDGGGEQYF
TGCAGTGCTAGAGGGGATGGAGGGGGCGAGCAGTACTTC
>TRBV5-4|NA|NA|TRBJ2-2
CASSLELGNTGELFF
TGTGCCAGCAGCTTGGAACTAGGGAACACCGGGGAGCTGTTTTTT
>TRBV18|NA|few|TRBJ1-6
CASSPRGDSGSPLHF
TGTGCCAGCTCACCTAGAGGGGATAGTGGCTCACCCCTCCACTTT
>TRBV5-1|NA|NA|TRBJ1-1
CASSSGELNTEAFF
TGCGCCAGCAGCTCAGGGGAGTTGAACACTGAAGCTTTCTTT
>TRBV20-1|TRBD1|few|TRBJ2-5
CSARFWDREETQYF
TGCAGTGCTAGATTCTGGGACAGAGAAGAGACCCAGTACTTC
>TRBV20-1|TRBD2|NA|TRBJ2-7
CSAIPGGGSKYEQYF
TGCAGTGCTATTCCCGGGGGGGGAAGTAAGTACGAGCAGTACTTC